This entry lists 18 T cell receptor beta chains sequenced from one sample in a study of post-analysis software for immune sequencing data. Overall study results and limits: In patients, roughly 5 TRBV segments were more frequent than in controls, with TRBV5-6, TRBV5-1 and TRBV20-1 among them.

For these TCRs, the target antigens are not known. The authors incorporated unique molecular identifiers into the TCR beta cDNA libraries. TCRdb re-derived calls from the PCR reads in MiXCR, one entry per CDR3 protein. The sample records 150,000 to 200,000 distinct CDR3 sequences, about 30% being singletons. Material for sequencing was blood. These receptors all stem from a girl aged 10-17 years with multiple sclerosis.

Concerning this clonotype itself: A much larger clone lies a single base off, so this may be a read error. The chain uses TRBV12-3 or TRBV12-4 and TRBJ2-7; TRBD1 or TRBD2 may be the D gene (5 bases each). Matching the DNA end better, TRBJ2-5 makes the J call doubtful. This CDR3 is 16 amino acids long. CDR3 nucleotide sequence: TGTGCCTGCAGTTCCTCCGAGGGGCGCCCCCGGGTGACCCAGTACTTC. Translating it yields CACSSSEGRPRVTQYF.

This clonotype occurred many times. The chain carries TRBV10-3 and TRBJ2-7, with D unresolved. Germline V gene sequence: CDR1 ENHRY, CDR2 SYGVKD. V was clipped by 0 bases and J by 3 bases, with 6 bases between them. The CDR3 has 13 residues. The CDR3 nucleotides read TGTGCCATCAGTGAGTCGATGAACTACGAGCAGTACTTC. Residues: CAISESMNYEQYF.

This clonotype was detected a few times. V gene TRBV3-1 combines with J gene TRBJ2-5; D unclear. CDR1 LGHDT and CDR2 YNNKEL come from the germline V gene (reference sequence). Trimming removed 0 bases from V and 1 base from J, with 9 bases in between. This CDR3 has 15 residues. CDR3 coding DNA: TGTGCCAGCAGCCAAGATCGGTCACTCCAAGAGACCCAGTACTTC. Its translation: CASSQDRSLQETQYF.

This clonotype has a handful of counts. V gene TRBV11-3 combines with J gene TRBJ2-7, with 9 bases matching TRBD1. The germline V gene has CDR1 SGHNT and CDR2 YENEEA. This CDR3 region has 15 residues. V dropped 4 bases and J dropped 5; count of bases not matched to a gene: 9. CDR3: CASSSSPGTGNEQYF. The DNA for the CDR3 is TGTGCCAGCAGCTCCAGTCCCGGGACAGGGAACGAGCAGTACTTC.

This clonotype was seen at least ten times. The chain couples TRBV29-1 to TRBJ2-1; D not resolved. Between the trimmed V and J ends, which lost 3 bases and 6 bases, there was a span of 12 bases. Per germline, CDR1 SQVTM and CDR2 ANQGSEA. This CDR3 comprises 13 residues. The DNA for the CDR3 is TGCAGCGTTGATAATTTAGGTCTCAATGAGCAGTTCTTC. Translating it yields CSVDNLGLNEQFF.

This clonotype was found a few times. V gene TRBV3-1 combines with J gene TRBJ1-1, with D perhaps matching TRBD1 (6 bases). CDR3 length equals 14 residues. Germline V lookup: CDR1 LGHDT, CDR2 YNNKEL (reference sequence). The V end lost 1 base, the J end lost 5 bases, and 11 bases lay between the germline ends. CDR3 nucleotides: TGTGCCAGCAGCCAAGGGGGGGCTCTAACTGAAGCTTTCTTT. Its protein is CASSQGGALTEAFF.

V gene TRBV12-3 or TRBV12-4 combines with J gene TRBJ2-1; D possibly corresponds to TRBD1 (5 bases). The J call may be in error: the DNA end matches TRBJ2-7 better. The CDR3 has 14 amino acids. CDR3 in amino acids: CASSFQDTYNEQYF. The CDR3 DNA is TGTGCCAGCAGTTTTCAGGACACGTACAATGAGCAGTACTTC.

The chain employs TRBV20-1 and TRBJ2-1, with 11 positions matching TRBD2. With 0 bases clipped from V and 8 bases from J, the junction kept 9 bases outside the gene matches. Germline CDR1 reads DFQATT; CDR2 reads SNEGSKA (reference sequence). This CDR3 has 16 amino acids. In DNA form, the CDR3 reads TGCAGTGCTAGAGACCTAGCGGGAGGAACCCCACATGAGCAGTTCTTC. Translating it yields CSARDLAGGTPHEQFF.

On this clonotype itself: One base away lies a much larger clone, so this may be a sequencing read error. The V call is TRBV20-1, the J call TRBJ2-7; perhaps TRBD2 as D (5 bases). This CDR3 comprises 15 residues. Trimming cost V 0 bases and J 7 bases, with 19 bases left between them. CDR1 is DFQATT and CDR2 is SNEGSKA in the germline V gene (reference sequence). This CDR3 reads CSARDLAPVSNEQYF. Here the CDR3 DNA reads TGCAGTGCTAGAGACCTAGCCCCCGTTTCTAATGAGCAGTACTTC.

Worth noting for this clonotype: A single base separates this from a much larger clone, so it may be a read error. The V gene is TRBV7-9, the J gene TRBJ2-7, with D possibly matching TRBD2 (6 bases). The CDR3 is 13 amino acids. The V gene's germline CDR1 is SEHNR and CDR2 FQNEAQ (reference sequence). DNA for the CDR3: TGTGCCAGCAGCGAGGGGACTCCGTACGGGCAGTACTTC. Translating it yields CASSEGTPYGQYF.

This rearrangement joins TRBV20-1 to TRBJ1-2, with 7 bases aligning to TRBD1. The V and J ends lost 6 bases and 5 bases, in that order; junction bases with no gene match: 12. The CDR3 runs 14 residues. Looked up from germline, CDR1 is DFQATT and CDR2 is SNEGSKA (reference sequence). The CDR3 here is CSAPSSTGRYGYTF. The DNA for the CDR3 is TGCAGTGCCCCATCCTCGACAGGGAGGTATGGCTACACCTTC.

With respect to this clonotype: A read error may be the cause here, since a much bigger clone is one base away. This CDR3 fails to terminate in the conserved phenylalanine or tryptophan, so it likely reflects a read error. The rearrangement joins TRBV20-1 to TRBJ2-7; 11 bases line up with TRBD2. With V trimmed by 5 bases and J by 7 bases, 13 bases remained unmatched. The CDR3 consists of 15 residues. CDR1 is DFQATT and CDR2 is SNEGSKA in the germline V gene (reference sequence). The CDR3 sequence is CSAFSGRASRREQYC. CDR3 bases: TGCAGTGCTTTTAGCGGGAGGGCCTCACGGAGGGAGCAGTACTGC.

In regard to this clonotype: This clone may be a read error of a much larger clone one base away. The V gene is TRBV6-6, the J gene TRBJ2-5, with a weak D call TRBD2 (6 bases). Trimming shortened V by 5 bases and J by 11 bases, and 15 bases separated the two germline ends. The CDR3 runs to 12 residues. Germline-derived CDR1 and CDR2 are MNHNY and SVGAGI (reference sequence). The DNA for the CDR3 is TGTGCCAGCAGTACCCTCTGGGGGGAGCAGTACTTC. Its translation is CASSTLWGEQYF.

V usage is TRBV11-2 and J usage is TRBJ1-6; possible D gene TRBD1, 6 bases. V was pared by 2 bases and J by 7 bases, with 12 bases between. Germline V lookup: CDR1 SGHAT, CDR2 FQNNGV. There are 15 residues in the CDR3. The CDR3 coding sequence is TGTGCCAGCAGCTTAAGGACAGCCGGAAATTCACCCCTCCACTTT. Translated, it gives CASSLRTAGNSPLHF.

The rearrangement uses TRBV10-3 and TRBJ2-5; D call uncertain. Germline V gene sequence: CDR1 ENHRY, CDR2 SYGVKD. The CDR3 is 12 amino acids. V was pared by 8 bases and J by 11 bases, with 18 bases between. CDR3 loop: CAISWWSNEQYF. As DNA, the CDR3 is TGTGCCATCTCCTGGTGGTCCAATGAGCAGTACTTC.

The chain recombines TRBV12-3 or TRBV12-4 with TRBJ2-1; 9 positions agree with TRBD1. The CDR3 contains 15 residues. Germline trimming cut 6 bases from V and 7 bases from J; bases unmatched to any gene: 10. CDR3 bases: TGTGCCAGCAGGGACGACGACAGGGGGAAGAATGAGCAGTTCTTC. Translating gives CASRDDDRGKNEQFF.

The V gene is TRBV18, the J gene TRBJ1-1, with TRBD1 matching 9 bases. This CDR3 is built from 14 residues. Trimming took 5 bases from V and 1 from J; bases not matched to a gene: 2. Per germline, CDR1 KGHSH and CDR2 LQKENI. The CDR3 nucleotides are TGTGCCAGCTCATCACAGGGGGCGAACACTGAAGCTTTCTTT. Amino acids: CASSSQGANTEAFF. Based on the CDR3 plus reference TRBV18 and TRBJ1-1, the full variable domain is NAGVMQNPRHLVRRRGQEARLRCSPMKGHSHVYWYRQLPEEGLKFMVYLQKENIIDESGMPKERFSAEFPKEGPSILRIQQVVRGDSAAYFCASSSQGANTEAFFGQGTRLTVV.

This clonotype was observed a few times. This chain joins TRBV27 and TRBJ2-1, with 9 bases matching TRBD2. This CDR3 region has 15 residues. Germline V CDR1 and CDR2: MNHEY, SMNVEV (reference sequence). Trimming at V came to 4 bases and at J to 10 bases, leaving 11 bases not matched to a gene. DNA of the CDR3: TGTGCCAGCAGTTCGCTTTCTAGCGGGGCAGGGGAGCAGTTCTTC. Amino acids: CASSSLSSGAGEQFF.